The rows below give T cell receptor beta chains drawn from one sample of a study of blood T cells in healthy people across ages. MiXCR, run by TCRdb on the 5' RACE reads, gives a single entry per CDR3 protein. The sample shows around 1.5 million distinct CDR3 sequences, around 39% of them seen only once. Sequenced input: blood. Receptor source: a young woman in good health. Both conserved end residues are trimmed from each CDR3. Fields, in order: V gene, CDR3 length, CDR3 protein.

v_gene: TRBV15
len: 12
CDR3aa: ATSSGQGTDTQY

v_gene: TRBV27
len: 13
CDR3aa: ASSSNSGGTDTQY

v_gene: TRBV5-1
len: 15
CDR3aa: ASSLGGATSGQYEQY

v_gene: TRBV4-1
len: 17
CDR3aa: ASSQGGRQGKLAKNIQY

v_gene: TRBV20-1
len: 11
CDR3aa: SASYTAQETQY

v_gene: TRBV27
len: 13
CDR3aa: ASSFGGRGTYEQY

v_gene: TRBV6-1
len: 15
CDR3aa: ASRDSASYSGANVLT

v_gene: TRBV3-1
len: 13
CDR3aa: ASSQAGGTGYGYT

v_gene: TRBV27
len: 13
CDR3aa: ASSVTGSGGTEAF

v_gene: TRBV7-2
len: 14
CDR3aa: ASSLDGTGANYGYT

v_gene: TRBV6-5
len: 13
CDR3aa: ASRTNNGEDEKLF

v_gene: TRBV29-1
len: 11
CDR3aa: SVAGVLNTEAF

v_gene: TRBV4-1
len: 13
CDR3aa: ASSQEDRGGEKLF